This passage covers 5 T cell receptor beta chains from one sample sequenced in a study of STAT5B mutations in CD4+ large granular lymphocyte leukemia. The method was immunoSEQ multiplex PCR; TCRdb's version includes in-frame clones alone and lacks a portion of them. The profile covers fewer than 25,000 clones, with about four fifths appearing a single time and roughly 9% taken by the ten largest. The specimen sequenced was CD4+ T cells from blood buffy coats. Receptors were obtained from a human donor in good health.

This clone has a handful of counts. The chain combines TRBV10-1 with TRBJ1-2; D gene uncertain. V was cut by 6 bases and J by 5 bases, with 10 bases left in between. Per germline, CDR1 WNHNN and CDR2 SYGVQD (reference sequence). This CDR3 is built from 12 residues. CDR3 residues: CASSKDGYGYTF. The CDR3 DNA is TGCGCCAGCAGCAAAGACGGGTATGGCTACACCTTC.

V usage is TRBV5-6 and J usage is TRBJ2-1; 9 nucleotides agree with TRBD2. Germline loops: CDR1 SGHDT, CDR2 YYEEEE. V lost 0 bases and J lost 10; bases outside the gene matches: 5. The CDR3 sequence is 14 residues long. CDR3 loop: CASSLVGTSREQFF. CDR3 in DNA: TGTGCCAGCAGCTTGGTCGGGACTAGCCGAGAGCAGTTCTTC.

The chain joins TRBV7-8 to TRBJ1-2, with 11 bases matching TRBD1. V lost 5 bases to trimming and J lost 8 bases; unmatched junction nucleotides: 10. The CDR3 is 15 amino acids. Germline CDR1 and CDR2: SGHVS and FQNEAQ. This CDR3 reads CASSPQGQGGFGYTF. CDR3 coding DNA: TGTGCCAGCAGCCCACAGGGACAGGGGGGCTTCGGCTACACCTTC.

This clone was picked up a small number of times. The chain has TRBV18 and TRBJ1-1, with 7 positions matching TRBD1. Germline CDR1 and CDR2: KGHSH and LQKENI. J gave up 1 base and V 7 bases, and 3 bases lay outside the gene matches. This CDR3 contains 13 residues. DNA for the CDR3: TGTGCCAGCTGTAGGGACAGGAACACTGAAGCTTTCTTT. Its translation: CASCRDRNTEAFF.

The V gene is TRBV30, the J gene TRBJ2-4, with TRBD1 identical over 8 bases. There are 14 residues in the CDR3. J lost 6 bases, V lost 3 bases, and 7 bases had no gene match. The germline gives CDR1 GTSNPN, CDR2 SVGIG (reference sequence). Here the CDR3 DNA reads TGTGCCTGGAGCATCAGGGGGCCCTTAAACATTCAGTACTTC. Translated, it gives CAWSIRGPLNIQYF.